This T cell receptor (beta chain) was obtained from a study of T-cell reconstitution after alpha-beta-depleted transplantation in children. Study-wide findings and caveats: Newly produced T cells mostly accounted for T-cell counts and diversity one year post-transplant. For some patients, TCRbeta diversity was high at day 60 because of recipient T cells and thymic progenitors that survived.

The authors prepared the TCRbeta library with unique molecular identifiers. TCRdb independently ran MiXCR on the PCR reads; one entry per CDR3 protein. The sample records around 450,000 distinct CDR3 sequences, about 11% being singletons. The CDR3 contains 18 residues. Germline V CDR1 and CDR2: LGHNA, YNFKEQ. Turning to this clonotype: Its antigen is currently unknown. One junction end does not reproduce the germline sequence, and a read error may be involved.

This sample comprised PBMCs, obtained before TCRalphabeta/CD19-depleted stem cell transplant. The TCR sequence derives from a child between 2 and 9 years old with inherited bone marrow failure, due to receive a stem cell transplant. This chain uses TRBV4-2 with TRBJ1-2; 7 bases are shared with TRBD1. Here the CDR3 reads CAISPALTGNVWNYGYTF. As DNA, the CDR3 is TGTGCCATCAGCCCCGCCCTGACAGGGAACGTTTGGAACTATGGCTACACCTTC.